The table lists the clone carrying this T cell receptor beta chain with many counts. The antigen is not known. This CDR3 is 17 amino acids long. CDR1 SGHAT and CDR2 FQNNGV come from the germline V gene. J lost 4 bases, V lost 5 bases, and 14 bases had no gene match. These data originate in a study of CD8+ T cells in alopecia areata. Study overall: Treated patients were given oral tofacitinib, which was dosed at 5 to 10 mg twice daily. Tofacitinib lasted 6 to 18 months, then 6 months off drug.

Study-wide results and caveats: Whereas mice showed it more clearly, TCR sharing across patients was murkier, possibly because of HLA.

Investigators sorted PBMCs to obtain both CD4+ and CD8+ T cells. Following extraction, RNA underwent reverse transcription to cDNA, which served as the sequencing template. Sequencing was performed with immunoSEQ multiplex PCR; in TCRdb, only in-frame clones are kept and a portion is missing. The sample lists around 140,000 clones, around 47% occurring once. The gene calls are TRBV11-2 and TRBJ2-1, with 7 bases fitting TRBD2. The sample comprised CD4+ T cells sorted from blood. This receptor was obtained from a human donor with alopecia areata. CDR3 nucleotides: TGTGCCAGCAGCCAAGACAGAGCGGGGCGTAGTTACAATGAGCAGTTCTTC. Its translation is CASSQDRAGRSYNEQFF.